Listed below are T cell receptor beta chains from one sample, sequenced in a study of blood T cell repertoires in COVID-19. Only in-frame clones appear in the TCRdb table, and some are missing; sequencing was by immunoSEQ multiplex PCR. The table lists some 9,000 clones, 80% to 95% of them singletons. Sequencing input: peripheral blood. The source is a woman aged 50 to 60 with active COVID-19. The CDR3 runs from the conserved cysteine through the conserved F or W. Each record gives: D gene, clone size, J gene, V gene, CDR3 DNA, CDR3 protein. The D gene is left open where the match is weak. Clone size is stated in some rows and not others, as once, few, many or a class when expanded.

D: -; size: once; J: TRBJ2-2; V: TRBV7-6; DNA: TGTGCCAGCCTACCTTTCGGGGGGCTGGGCACCGGGGAGCTGTTTTTT; CDR3: CASLPFGGLGTGELFF
D: -; size: once; J: TRBJ2-4; V: TRBV19; DNA: TGTGCCAGTAGTCTCGGGACCGGGGGAACTACGGCCAAAAACATTCAGTACTTC; CDR3: CASSLGTGGTTAKNIQYF
D: TRBD2; size: -; J: TRBJ2-7; V: TRBV6-6; DNA: TGTGCCAGCAGCCGACTTAGCGGGAACCTACCATCTATATCCTACGAGCAGTACTTC; CDR3: CASSRLSGNLPSISYEQYF
D: -; size: -; J: TRBJ1-2; V: TRBV9; DNA: TGTGCCAGCAGCCCCTCCCCCGGAGCCTTCTATGGCTACACCTTC; CDR3: CASSPSPGAFYGYTF
D: TRBD1; size: -; J: TRBJ1-1; V: TRBV19; DNA: TGTGCCAGTAGCGACAGGGGGAACACTGAAGCTTTCTTT; CDR3: CASSDRGNTEAFF
D: -; size: -; J: TRBJ1-5; V: TRBV3-1/TRBV3-2; DNA: TGTGCCAGCAGCCAAGCCCTCACAGGGCTGAATCAGCCCCAGCATTTT; CDR3: CASSQALTGLNQPQHF
D: TRBD2; size: -; J: TRBJ2-1; V: TRBV2; DNA: TGTGCCGGCCTAGGGACTAGCGGGAGGGCCCAGTTCTTC; CDR3: CAGLGTSGRAQFF
D: TRBD1; size: -; J: TRBJ2-7; V: TRBV6-2/TRBV6-3; DNA: TGTGCCGGCAGCCCTCGACCGGGACAGGTCTCCTACGAGCAGTACTTC; CDR3: CAGSPRPGQVSYEQYF
D: -; size: -; J: TRBJ2-1; V: TRBV28; DNA: TGTGCCAGCAGTTTTGCCAGGGCCTACAATGAGCAGTTCTTC; CDR3: CASSFARAYNEQFF
D: -; size: -; J: TRBJ2-3; V: TRBV27; DNA: TGTGCCAGCAGTGACAGCCCGGTCCAAGGCACAGATACGCAGTATTTT; CDR3: CASSDSPVQGTDTQYF
D: TRBD1; size: -; J: TRBJ2-3; V: TRBV5-1; DNA: TGCGCCAGCAGCACCGGGACAGCTAGCACAGATACGCAGTATTTT; CDR3: CASSTGTASTDTQYF
D: TRBD1; size: -; J: TRBJ2-7; V: TRBV4-1; DNA: TGCGCCAGCAGCCAGCACACAGGGGCCTACGAGCAGTACTTC; CDR3: CASSQHTGAYEQYF